This TCR beta chain was captured by sequencing in a study of neurological immune-mediated disorders. A total of 2 million PBMCs stored at -80 degrees C provided the unsorted libraries. TCRdb ran MiXCR on the 5' RACE reads and lists one entry per CDR3 protein. This sample has roughly 55,000 distinct CDR3 sequences; approximately 16% occur once, and the top ten carry 3.5% to 4.5%. This clonotype was detected ten times or more. CDR1 and CDR2 (germline): LGHNA, YSLEER. The CDR3 has 16 residues. V lost 0 bases to trimming and J lost 6 bases; unmatched junction nucleotides: 10. The clonotype was recovered from a man aged 55 to 69 in good health. The chain joins TRBV4-3 to TRBJ1-2, with 7 bases matching TRBD1. Sequencing was done on a sample of PBMCs. The CDR3 DNA sequence: TGCGCCAGCAGCCAAGATCGCTTAGGGGGCGCGGATGGCTACACCTTC. Translating it yields CASSQDRLGGADGYTF.